This paragraph reports one T cell receptor beta chain. Libraries were prepared by immunoSEQ multiplex PCR; TCRdb keeps only in-frame clonotypes and omits some of them. Counted here are some 60,000 clones, about 85% occurring once; the ten biggest clones make up 3.9%. This sample was included in a study of OX40 agonist ivuxolimab in advanced cancers. Trimming took 3 bases from V and 1 from J, leaving 8 bases between them. CDR3 length: 14 residues. CDR1 is SGHAT and CDR2 is FQNNGV in the germline V gene. This receptor was identified in an adult with an advanced solid tumor such as melanoma, head and neck, liver or kidney cancer. Sample: CD4+ or CD8+ T cells sorted from blood, taken in a trial of the OX40 agonist ivuxolimab. The genes are TRBV11-2 and TRBJ2-3; D possibly corresponds to TRBD1 (6 bases). CDR3 protein: CASSLGHRTDTQYF. The CDR3 DNA follows: TGTGCCAGCAGCTTGGGACATCGCACAGATACGCAGTATTTT.